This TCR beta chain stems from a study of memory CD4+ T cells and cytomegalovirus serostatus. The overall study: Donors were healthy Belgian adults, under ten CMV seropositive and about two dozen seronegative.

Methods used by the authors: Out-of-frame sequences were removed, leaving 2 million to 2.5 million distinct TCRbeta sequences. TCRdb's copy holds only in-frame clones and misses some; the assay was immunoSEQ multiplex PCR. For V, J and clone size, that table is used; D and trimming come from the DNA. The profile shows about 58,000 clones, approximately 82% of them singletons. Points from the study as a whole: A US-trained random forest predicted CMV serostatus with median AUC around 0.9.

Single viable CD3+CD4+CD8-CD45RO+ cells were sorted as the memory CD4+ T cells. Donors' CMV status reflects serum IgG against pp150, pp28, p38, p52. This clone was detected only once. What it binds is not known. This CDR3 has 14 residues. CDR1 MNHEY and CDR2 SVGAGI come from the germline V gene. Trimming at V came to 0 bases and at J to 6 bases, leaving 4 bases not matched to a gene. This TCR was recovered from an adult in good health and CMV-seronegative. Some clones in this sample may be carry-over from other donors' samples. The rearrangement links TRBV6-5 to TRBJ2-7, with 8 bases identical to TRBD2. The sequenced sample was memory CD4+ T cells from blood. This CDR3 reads CASSYSSGRGEQYF. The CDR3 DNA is TGTGCCAGCAGTTACTCGAGCGGGAGAGGCGAGCAGTACTTC.